The entry below describes one TCR beta chain. This sample is drawn from a study of cytomegalovirus exposure and HLA in healthy donors. CDR3 size: 14 residues. V was cut by 1 base and J by 0 bases, with 7 bases left in between. Per the germline V gene, CDR1 is SGHDT and CDR2 is YYEEEE. Clones were read by immunoSEQ multiplex PCR, and TCRdb kept only the in-frame ones, dropping some. The table shows hundreds of thousands of clones, with over 80% occurring only once. This receptor was identified in a woman aged 18-29 years in good health and CMV-seronegative. The sample comprised PBMCs. The chain has TRBV5-6 and TRBJ1-1; possible D gene TRBD1, 5 bases. The CDR3 DNA follows: TGTGCCAGCAGCTTGAGGGGCCTGAACACTGAAGCTTTCTTT. Protein product: CASSLRGLNTEAFF.